The 30 T cell receptor beta chains listed next were all sequenced from one sample in a study of cytomegalovirus exposure and HLA in healthy donors. Some clones are missing from TCRdb's copy, which holds only in-frame ones; the method was immunoSEQ multiplex PCR. The sample has about 150,000 clones, just over 85% seen once. Material for sequencing was PBMCs. The receptors were gathered from a human donor in good health.

J is TRBJ1-5 and V is TRBV15; the D gene is possibly TRBD1 (5 bases). The CDR3 is made up of 14 amino acids. Trimming removed 8 bases from V and 5 bases from J, with 16 bases in between. CDR1 and CDR2 (germline): LNHNV, YYDKDF (reference sequence). CDR3 nucleotides: TGTGCCACCTCTTTTACAGGTGACTATCAGCCCCAGCATTTT. Its translation is CATSFTGDYQPQHF. The variable domain in full, with the rest retrieved from reference TRBV15 and TRBJ1-5, is DAMVIQNPRYQVTQFGKPVTLSCSQTLNHNVMYWYQQKSSQAPKLLFHYYDKDFNNEADTPDNFQSRRPNTSFCFLDIRSPGLGDTAMYLCATSFTGDYQPQHFGDGTRLSIL.

The chain recombines TRBV25-1 with TRBJ1-2; D is ambiguous. There are 12 residues in the CDR3. The germline gives CDR1 MGHDK, CDR2 SYGVNS. Trimming removed 1 base at V and 4 bases at J, with 4 bases between. The CDR3 protein is CASSESSYGYTF. The CDR3 DNA follows: TGTGCCAGCAGTGAATCCAGCTATGGCTACACCTTC.

The DNA of the CDR3 is TGTGCCAGCAGGTCTGAGCCAGGGAAAGAGACCCAGTACTTC. This encodes CASRSEPGKETQYF. The chain employs TRBV2 and TRBJ2-5; tentative D call: TRBD1 (5 bases). The length of the CDR3 is 14 residues. Germline V lookup: CDR1 SNHLY, CDR2 FYNNEI. Trimming left V 6 bases short and J 3 bases short, with 14 bases between.

With respect to this clone: Germline is not matched at one junction end, which may reflect a read error. The chain links TRBV7-8 to TRBJ2-7, with D maybe TRBD2 (5 bases). The length of the CDR3 is 14 residues. Germline CDR1 is SGHVS and CDR2 is FQNEAQ. For the CDR3, the DNA is TGTGCCAGCAGCCTAGCATTACTAGGAGGCGAGCAGTACTTC. Encoded protein: CASSLALLGGEQYF.

The J gene is TRBJ2-3, the V gene TRBV12-5; TRBD1 matches 9 bases. CDR1 is LGHNT, CDR2 FRNRAP, per germline. V lost 4 bases and J lost 4; bases outside the gene matches: 21. The CDR3 has 20 residues. CDR3 amino acids: CASGWQSGTGTALTADTQYF. For the CDR3, the DNA is TGTGCTAGTGGTTGGCAGTCCGGGACAGGGACCGCACTTACCGCAGATACGCAGTATTTT.

This clone was recorded only once. This specimen includes other DNA sequences encoding the same CDR3. V gene TRBV15 combines with J gene TRBJ2-3, with 7 bases matching TRBD2. Germline V CDR1 and CDR2: LNHNV, YYDKDF (reference sequence). The CDR3 is 15 residues long. V gave up 0 bases and J gave up 2 bases; unmatched junction bases: 2. This CDR3 is CATSRDGDYTDTQYF. For the CDR3, the DNA is TGTGCCACCAGCAGAGACGGGGACTACACAGATACGCAGTATTTT.

V gene TRBV5-4 combines with J gene TRBJ2-7; TRBD1 matches 11 bases. Germline-derived CDR1 and CDR2 are SGHNT and YYREEE (reference sequence). V lost 4 bases, J lost 4 bases, and 10 bases stayed unmatched. The CDR3 is 16 residues long. The CDR3 protein is CASSPWTGGRSYEQYF. DNA of the CDR3: TGTGCCAGCAGCCCCTGGACAGGGGGCCGCTCTTACGAGCAGTACTTC.

The chain has TRBV27 and TRBJ1-3; D perhaps matches TRBD1 (6 bases). CDR1 and CDR2 from the germline V gene are MNHEY and SMNVEV (reference sequence). The CDR3 length is 14 residues. The V and J ends lost 6 bases and 1 base respectively, with 10 bases between them. CDR3 residues: CASRRGGSGNTIYF. CDR3 sequence (DNA): TGTGCCAGCAGGAGGGGGGGTTCTGGAAACACCATATATTTT.

The gene calls are TRBV18 and TRBJ2-7; TRBD1 matches 9 bases. Trimming at V came to 5 bases and at J to 3 bases, leaving 8 bases not matched to a gene. Germline V gene data show CDR1 as KGHSH and CDR2 as LQKENI. This CDR3 contains 15 residues. CDR3 coding DNA: TGTGCCAGCTCAACAGGGGGCTCGGGGCACTACGAGCAGTACTTC. The encoded protein is CASSTGGSGHYEQYF.

In regard to this clone: One end of the junction does not line up with germline, which may come from a read error. The chain joins TRBV7-7 to TRBJ2-3; maybe TRBD2 (6 bases). The CDR3 runs to 13 residues. Germline CDR1 reads SSHAT; CDR2 reads FNYEAQ (reference sequence). In DNA, the CDR3 is TGTGCTAGCAGTGTAGCGGAGACAGATACGCAGTATTTT. It yields the protein CASSVAETDTQYF.

The chain employs TRBV4-1 and TRBJ2-7; 7 bases are shared with TRBD1. This CDR3 is 16 amino acids long. Per germline, CDR1 MGHRA and CDR2 YSYEKL. Trimming took 2 bases from V and 3 from J; bases not matched to a gene: 10. The CDR3 here is CASSQTGTDIIYEQYF. In DNA form, the CDR3 reads TGCGCCAGCAGCCAAACCGGGACAGATATAATCTACGAGCAGTACTTC.

The gene calls are TRBV11-2 and TRBJ2-3; 8 positions agree with TRBD2. In germline, CDR1 is SGHAT, CDR2 FQNNGV. This CDR3 is 16 amino acids long. V shed 1 base and J 5 bases; nucleotides not matched to a gene: 8. The CDR3 coding sequence is TGTGCCAGCAGCTTAGCGGGGGGGAACCCTAAAGATACGCAGTATTTT. Its translation: CASSLAGGNPKDTQYF.

This clone was found a few times. The rearrangement links TRBV28 to TRBJ2-7; 9 nucleotides align to TRBD1. Germline values: CDR1 MDHEN, CDR2 SYDVKM. The CDR3 extends over 15 amino acids. The V gene end was trimmed by 9 bases and the J gene end by 0 bases; junction bases not matched to a gene: 9. Written as DNA, the CDR3 is TGTGCCAGTCAGCGAAGGGACAGGGTCTCCTACGAGCAGTACTTC. Its protein product is CASQRRDRVSYEQYF.

The CDR3 reads CASSASGQSVNYGYTF. As DNA, the CDR3 is TGTGCCAGCAGTGCCTCGGGACAATCGGTCAACTATGGCTACACCTTC. The V call is TRBV27, the J call TRBJ1-2, with D perhaps matching TRBD1 (6 bases). V lost 5 bases to trimming and J lost 2 bases, with 18 bases between them. CDR1 and CDR2 from the germline V gene are MNHEY and SMNVEV (reference sequence). This CDR3 has 16 residues.

J is TRBJ1-3 and V is TRBV7-9; D unclear. From germline, CDR1 is SEHNR and CDR2 FQNEAQ (reference sequence). This CDR3 has 16 residues. The V end was cut by 2 bases, the J end by 0 bases, with 11 bases between. For the CDR3, the DNA is TGTGCCAGCAGCTTAATGTCCACGGGCTCTGGAAACACCATATATTTT. Amino acid sequence: CASSLMSTGSGNTIYF.

The chain couples TRBV18 to TRBJ1-5; unclear D gene. V lost 4 bases and J lost 0, with 4 bases in between. Per the germline V gene, CDR1 is KGHSH and CDR2 is LQKENI. The CDR3 contains 13 residues. The CDR3 loop is CASSRDSNQPQHF. The CDR3 coding sequence is TGTGCCAGCTCACGAGATAGCAATCAGCCCCAGCATTTT.

V gene TRBV28 combines with J gene TRBJ1-2; a possible D gene is TRBD1 (5 bases). In germline, CDR1 is MDHEN, CDR2 SYDVKM. The germline V and J ends were trimmed by 6 bases and 0 bases, with 20 bases remaining between them. The CDR3 contains 17 residues. The CDR3 DNA sequence: TGTGCCAGCAGACCCGGGGTGCGGAGGGGAGCTAACTATGGCTACACCTTC. This gives the protein CASRPGVRRGANYGYTF.

The chain links TRBV25-1 to TRBJ1-1, with D possibly TRBD1 on 5 matching bases. CDR3 length equals 12 residues. CDR1 is MGHDK, CDR2 SYGVNS, per germline. Trimming removed 9 bases at V and 1 base at J, with 9 bases between. In nucleotides, the CDR3 is TGTGCCAGTGGAACAGGGAACACTGAAGCTTTCTTT. Translating it yields CASGTGNTEAFF.

This rearrangement joins TRBV29-1 to TRBJ2-2; 7 bases match TRBD1. CDR1 SQVTM and CDR2 ANQGSEA come from the germline V gene. V shed 5 bases, J shed 1 base, and the junction held 10 bases outside the gene matches. The CDR3 has 16 residues. The CDR3 DNA follows: TGCAGCGTTCGGACAGGCCACCTTCGGAACACCGGGGAGCTGTTTTTT. The encoded protein is CSVRTGHLRNTGELFF.

The CDR3 region has the DNA TGTGCCAGCAGCGCCACAGGGCGCTCCTACGAGCAGTACTTC. This codes for CASSATGRSYEQYF. The J gene is TRBJ2-7, the V gene TRBV9; TRBD1 might be the D (6 bases). Germline CDR1 SGDLS, CDR2 YYNGEE. Trimming shortened V by 3 bases and J by 0 bases, and 10 bases separated the two germline ends. The CDR3 runs to 14 residues.

DNA for the CDR3: TGTGCCTGGAGTTTTAGGGCGGGTGGTTATCAGCCCCAGCATTTT. Its translation: CAWSFRAGGYQPQHF. The chain couples TRBV30 to TRBJ1-5; no reliable D call. V was clipped by 2 bases and J by 5 bases, with 16 bases between them. The CDR3 has 15 amino acids. Per germline, CDR1 GTSNPN and CDR2 SVGIG (reference sequence).

The rearrangement joins TRBV4-3 to TRBJ2-4, with D possibly being TRBD1 (6 bases). V lost 1 base to trimming and J lost 8 bases, with 9 bases between them. Germline CDR1 and CDR2: LGHNA and YSLEER. The CDR3 sequence is 13 residues long. CDR3 sequence: CASSQGEGDIQYF. The DNA for the CDR3 is TGCGCCAGCAGCCAAGGAGAGGGGGACATTCAGTACTTC.

V gene TRBV7-9 combines with J gene TRBJ2-3; D not resolved. Germline V gene data show CDR1 as SEHNR and CDR2 as FQNEAQ (reference sequence). The CDR3 is made up of 15 amino acids. V was shortened by 5 bases and J by 3 bases, with 15 bases between the two germline ends. The CDR3 sequence is CASSVLFAETDTQYF. The CDR3 region has the DNA TGTGCCAGCAGCGTCTTGTTTGCGGAAACAGATACGCAGTATTTT.

This chain links TRBV7-6 with TRBJ2-2; 10 positions agree with TRBD2. The ends lost 4 bases at V and 7 bases at J; junction bases unmatched: 3. This CDR3 has 14 residues. Germline V gene sequence: CDR1 SGHVS, CDR2 FNYEAQ. CDR3 nucleotide sequence: TGTGCCAGCAGCTCCAGGACTAGCGGCGGGGAGCTGTTTTTT. The encoded protein is CASSSRTSGGELFF.

V and J are TRBV6-6 and TRBJ2-7; 10 bases are shared with TRBD1. The CDR3 runs 15 residues. Germline CDR1 is MNHNY and CDR2 is SVGAGI (reference sequence). J gave up 7 bases and V 2 bases, and 8 bases lay outside the gene matches. The CDR3 nucleotides are TGTGCCAGCAGTTACACCGGACAGGGGGGATGGGAGCAGTACTTC. This gives the protein CASSYTGQGGWEQYF.

This clone was detected a few times. Other DNA sequences in the same sample also yield this CDR3. The J gene is TRBJ1-2, the V gene TRBV27; D gene ambiguous. The CDR3 is 13 residues long. In germline, CDR1 is MNHEY, CDR2 SMNVEV (reference sequence). Trimming left V 3 bases short and J 1 base short, with 6 bases between. CDR3 residues: CASSFRGNYGYTF. The CDR3 nucleotides read TGTGCCAGCAGTTTCCGGGGTAACTATGGCTACACCTTC.

The gene calls are TRBV5-6 and TRBJ1-1; D unclear. CDR1 SGHDT and CDR2 YYEEEE come from the germline V gene. The V end was cut by 2 bases, the J end by 7 bases, with 9 bases between. CDR3 length: 12 amino acids. The CDR3 protein is CASSFQVNEAFF. CDR3 coding DNA: TGTGCCAGCAGCTTCCAGGTTAATGAAGCTTTCTTT.

V and J are TRBV30 and TRBJ2-1, with D possibly being TRBD2 (5 bases). The CDR3 is 13 residues long. The V gene lost 4 bases and the J gene lost 4 bases, with 11 bases spanning the gap. The V gene's germline CDR1 is GTSNPN and CDR2 SVGIG (reference sequence). The CDR3 here is CAWNGGPYNEQFF. The CDR3 bases are TGTGCCTGGAATGGCGGGCCGTACAATGAGCAGTTCTTC.

The CDR3 spells CAWSKSPGGRNTIYF. The CDR3 DNA follows: TGTGCCTGGAGTAAGAGCCCCGGAGGGAGAAACACCATATATTTT. J is TRBJ1-3 and V is TRBV30, with D unresolved. CDR1 GTSNPN and CDR2 SVGIG come from the germline V gene (reference sequence). The CDR3 length is 15 residues. Deletions cut 2 bases from V and 5 bases from J, with 16 bases between.

V is TRBV9 and J is TRBJ2-3, with TRBD2 matching over 8 bases. CDR1 and CDR2 from the germline V gene are SGDLS and YYNGEE. The junction had 2 bases not matched to a gene; V was cut back by 2 bases and J by 0 bases. The CDR3 sequence is 15 residues long. CDR3 bases: TGTGCCAGCAGCGTTAGCGGGGCTAGCACAGATACGCAGTATTTT. Translation gives CASSVSGASTDTQYF.